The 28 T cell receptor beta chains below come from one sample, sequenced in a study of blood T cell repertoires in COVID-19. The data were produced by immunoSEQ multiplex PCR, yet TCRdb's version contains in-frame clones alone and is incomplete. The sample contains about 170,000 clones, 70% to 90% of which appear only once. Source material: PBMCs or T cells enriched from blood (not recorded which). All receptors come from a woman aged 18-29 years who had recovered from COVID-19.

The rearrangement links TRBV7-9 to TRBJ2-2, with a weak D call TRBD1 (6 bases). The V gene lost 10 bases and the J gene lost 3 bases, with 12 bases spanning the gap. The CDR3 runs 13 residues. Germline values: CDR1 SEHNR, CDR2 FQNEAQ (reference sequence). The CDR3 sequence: CAMDSWDTGELFF. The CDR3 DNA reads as TGTGCCATGGACAGTTGGGACACCGGGGAGCTGTTTTTT.

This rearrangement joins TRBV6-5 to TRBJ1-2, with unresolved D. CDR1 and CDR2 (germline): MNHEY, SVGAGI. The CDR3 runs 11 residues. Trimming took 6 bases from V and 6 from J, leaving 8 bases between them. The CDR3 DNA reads TGTGCCAGCAGGCGGAACAATGGCTACACCTTC. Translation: CASRRNNGYTF.

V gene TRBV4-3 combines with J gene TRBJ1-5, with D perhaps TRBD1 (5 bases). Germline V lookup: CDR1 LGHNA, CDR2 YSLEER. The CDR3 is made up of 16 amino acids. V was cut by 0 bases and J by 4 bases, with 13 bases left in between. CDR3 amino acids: CASSQDKRGVNQPQHF. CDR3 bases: TGCGCCAGCAGCCAAGATAAGCGGGGGGTTAATCAGCCCCAGCATTTT.

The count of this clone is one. The CDR3 loop reads CASSYTRGTEAFF. The DNA of the CDR3 is TGCGCCAGCAGCTACACAAGGGGCACTGAAGCTTTCTTT. This chain uses TRBV5-1 with TRBJ1-1, with D possibly TRBD1 on 5 matching bases. The CDR3 contains 13 residues. CDR1 is SGHRS, CDR2 YFSETQ, per germline. V was trimmed by 3 bases and J by 4 bases, leaving 10 bases between them.

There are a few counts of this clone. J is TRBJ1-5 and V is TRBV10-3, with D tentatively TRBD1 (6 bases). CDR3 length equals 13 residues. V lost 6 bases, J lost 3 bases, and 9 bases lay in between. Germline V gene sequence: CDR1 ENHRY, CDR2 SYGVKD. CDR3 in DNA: TGTGCCATCAGAGGACAGTACAATCAGCCCCAGCATTTT. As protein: CAIRGQYNQPQHF.

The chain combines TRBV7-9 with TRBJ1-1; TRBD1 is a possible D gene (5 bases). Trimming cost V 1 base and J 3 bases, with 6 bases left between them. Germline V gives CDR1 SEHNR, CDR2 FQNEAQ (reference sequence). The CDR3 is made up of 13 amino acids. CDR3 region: CASSLGDYTEAFF. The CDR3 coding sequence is TGTGCCAGCAGCTTAGGGGACTACACTGAAGCTTTCTTT.

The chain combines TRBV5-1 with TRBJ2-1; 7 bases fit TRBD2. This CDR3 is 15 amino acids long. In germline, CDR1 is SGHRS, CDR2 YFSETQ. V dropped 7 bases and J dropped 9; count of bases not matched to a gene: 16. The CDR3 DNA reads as TGCGCCAGCGGCCTCGGGGCGCGGGAGATCGGTGAGCAGTTCTTC. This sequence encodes CASGLGAREIGEQFF.

CDR3: CASSSRDRYEQYF. The DNA for the CDR3 is TGCGCCAGCAGCTCGCGGGACCGTTACGAGCAGTACTTC. The chain links TRBV5-1 to TRBJ2-7; tentative D call: TRBD2 (6 bases). The CDR3 sequence is 13 residues long. Germline CDR1 and CDR2: SGHRS and YFSETQ. V shed 3 bases and J shed 4 bases, with 11 bases lying between them.

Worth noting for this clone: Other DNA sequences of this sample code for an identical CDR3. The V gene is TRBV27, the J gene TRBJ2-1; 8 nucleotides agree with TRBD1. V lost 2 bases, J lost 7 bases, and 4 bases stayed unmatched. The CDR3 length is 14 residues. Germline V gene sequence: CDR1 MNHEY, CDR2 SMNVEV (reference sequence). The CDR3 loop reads CASSLGTGGNEQFF. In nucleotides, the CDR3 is TGTGCCAGCAGTTTAGGGACAGGTGGTAATGAGCAGTTCTTC.

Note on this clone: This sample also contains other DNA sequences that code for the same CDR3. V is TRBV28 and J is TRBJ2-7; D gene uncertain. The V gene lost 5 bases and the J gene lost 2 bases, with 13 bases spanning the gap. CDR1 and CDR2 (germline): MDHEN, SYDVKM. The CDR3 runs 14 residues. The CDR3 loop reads CASSPPGLPYEQYF. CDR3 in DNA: TGTGCCAGCAGTCCCCCGGGTCTACCCTACGAGCAGTACTTC.

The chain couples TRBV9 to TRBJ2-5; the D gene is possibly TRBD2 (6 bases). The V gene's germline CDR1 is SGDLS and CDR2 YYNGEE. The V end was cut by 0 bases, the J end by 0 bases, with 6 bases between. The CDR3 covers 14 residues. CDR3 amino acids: CASSVGGNQETQYF. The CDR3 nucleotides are TGTGCCAGCAGCGTAGGCGGGAACCAAGAGACCCAGTACTTC.

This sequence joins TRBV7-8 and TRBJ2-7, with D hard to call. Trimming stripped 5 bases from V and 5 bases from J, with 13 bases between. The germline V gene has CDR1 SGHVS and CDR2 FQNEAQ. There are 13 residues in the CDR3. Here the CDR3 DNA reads TGTGCCAGCAGCACGGCGGTTACCAACGAGCAGTACTTC. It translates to CASSTAVTNEQYF.

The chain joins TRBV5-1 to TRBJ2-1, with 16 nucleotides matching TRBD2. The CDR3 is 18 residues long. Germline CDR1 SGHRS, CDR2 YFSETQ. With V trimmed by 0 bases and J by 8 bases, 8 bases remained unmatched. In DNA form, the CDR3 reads TGCGCCAGCAGCTTGGGGGGACTAGCGGGAGGGATCGGCCATGAGCAGTTCTTC. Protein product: CASSLGGLAGGIGHEQFF.

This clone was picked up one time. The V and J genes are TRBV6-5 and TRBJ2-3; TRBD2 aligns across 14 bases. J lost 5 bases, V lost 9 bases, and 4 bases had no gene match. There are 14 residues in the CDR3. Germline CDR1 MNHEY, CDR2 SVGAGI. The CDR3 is CASGTSGGLDTQYF. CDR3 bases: TGTGCCAGTGGGACTAGCGGGGGCCTAGATACGCAGTATTTT.

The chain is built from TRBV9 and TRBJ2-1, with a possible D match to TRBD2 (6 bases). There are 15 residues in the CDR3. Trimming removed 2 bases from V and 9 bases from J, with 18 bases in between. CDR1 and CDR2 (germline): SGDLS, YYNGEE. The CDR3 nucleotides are TGTGCCAGCAGCGTTAGCGGAGGGGTGTTTGGTGAGCAGTTCTTC. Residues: CASSVSGGVFGEQFF. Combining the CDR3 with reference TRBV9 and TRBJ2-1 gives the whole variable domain DSGVTQTPKHLITATGQRVTLRCSPRSGDLSVYWYQQSLDQGLQFLIQYYNGEERAKGNILERFSAQQFPDLHSELNLSSLELGDSALYFCASSVSGGVFGEQFFGPGTRLTVL.

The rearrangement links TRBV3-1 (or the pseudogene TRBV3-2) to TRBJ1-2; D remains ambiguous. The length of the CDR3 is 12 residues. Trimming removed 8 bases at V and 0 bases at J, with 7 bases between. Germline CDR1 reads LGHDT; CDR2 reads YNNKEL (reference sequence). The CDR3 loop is CASQATNYGYTF. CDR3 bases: TGTGCCAGCCAGGCAACTAACTATGGCTACACCTTC.

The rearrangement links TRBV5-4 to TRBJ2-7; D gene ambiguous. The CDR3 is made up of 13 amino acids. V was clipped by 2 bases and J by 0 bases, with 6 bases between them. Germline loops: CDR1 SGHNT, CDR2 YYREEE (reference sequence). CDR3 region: CASSFPFSYEQYF. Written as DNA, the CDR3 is TGTGCCAGCAGCTTCCCCTTCTCCTACGAGCAGTACTTC. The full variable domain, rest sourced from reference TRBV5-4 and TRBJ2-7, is ETGVTQSPTHLIKTRGQQVTLRCSSQSGHNTVSWYQQALGQGPQFIFQYYREEENGRGNFPPRFSGLQFPNYSSELNVNALELDDSALYLCASSFPFSYEQYFGPGTRLTVT.

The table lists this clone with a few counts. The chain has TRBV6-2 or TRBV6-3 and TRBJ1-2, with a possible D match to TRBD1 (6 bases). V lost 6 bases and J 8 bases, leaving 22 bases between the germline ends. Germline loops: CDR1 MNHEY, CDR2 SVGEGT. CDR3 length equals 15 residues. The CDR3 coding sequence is TGTGCCAGCAGCGTCGGCGTTGGGAACAGGGTAGGCTACACCTTC. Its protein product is CASSVGVGNRVGYTF.

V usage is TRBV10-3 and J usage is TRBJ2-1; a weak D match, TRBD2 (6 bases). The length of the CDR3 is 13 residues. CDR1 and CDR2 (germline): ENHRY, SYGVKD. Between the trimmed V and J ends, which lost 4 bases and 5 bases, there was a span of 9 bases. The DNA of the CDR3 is TGTGCCATCAGTGCTCAGCGGGACAATGAGCAGTTCTTC. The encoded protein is CAISAQRDNEQFF.

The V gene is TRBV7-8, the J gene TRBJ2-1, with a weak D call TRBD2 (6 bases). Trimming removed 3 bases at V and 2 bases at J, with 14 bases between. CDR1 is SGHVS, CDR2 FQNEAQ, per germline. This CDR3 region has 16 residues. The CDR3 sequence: CASSFSGGATYNEQFF. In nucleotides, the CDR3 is TGTGCCAGCAGCTTCAGCGGAGGGGCCACCTACAATGAGCAGTTCTTC.

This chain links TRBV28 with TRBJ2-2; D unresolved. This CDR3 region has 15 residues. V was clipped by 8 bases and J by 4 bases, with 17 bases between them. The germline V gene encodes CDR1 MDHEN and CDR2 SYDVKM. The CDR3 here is CASHESGLSTGELFF. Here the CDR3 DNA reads TGTGCCAGCCATGAATCAGGATTGAGCACCGGGGAGCTGTTTTTT.

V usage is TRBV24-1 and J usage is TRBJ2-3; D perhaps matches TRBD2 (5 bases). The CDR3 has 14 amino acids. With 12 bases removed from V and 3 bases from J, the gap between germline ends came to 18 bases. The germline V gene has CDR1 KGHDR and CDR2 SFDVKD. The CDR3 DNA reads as TGTGCCGTAAACCGGGTCCCGGGGACAGATACGCAGTATTTT. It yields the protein CAVNRVPGTDTQYF.

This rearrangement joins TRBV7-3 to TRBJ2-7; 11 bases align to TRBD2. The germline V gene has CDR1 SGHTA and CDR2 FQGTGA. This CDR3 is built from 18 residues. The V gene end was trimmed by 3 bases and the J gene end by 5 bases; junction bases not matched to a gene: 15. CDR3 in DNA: TGTGCCAGCAGCTTGACCGTACTAGCGGGAGTTGGGTCCAACGAGCAGTACTTC. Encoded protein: CASSLTVLAGVGSNEQYF. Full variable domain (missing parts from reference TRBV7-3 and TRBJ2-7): GAGVSQTPSNKVTEKGKYVELRCDPISGHTALYWYRQSLGQGPEFLIYFQGTGAADDSGLPNDRFFAVRPEGSVSTLKIQRTERGDSAVYLCASSLTVLAGVGSNEQYFGPGTRLTVT.

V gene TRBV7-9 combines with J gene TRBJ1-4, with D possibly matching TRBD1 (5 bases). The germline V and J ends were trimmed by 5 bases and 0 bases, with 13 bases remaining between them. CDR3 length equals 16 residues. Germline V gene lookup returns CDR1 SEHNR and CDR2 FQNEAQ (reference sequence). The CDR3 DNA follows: TGTGCCAGCAGCCATCAGCAGGGTGCAACTAATGAAAAACTGTTTTTT. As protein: CASSHQQGATNEKLFF.

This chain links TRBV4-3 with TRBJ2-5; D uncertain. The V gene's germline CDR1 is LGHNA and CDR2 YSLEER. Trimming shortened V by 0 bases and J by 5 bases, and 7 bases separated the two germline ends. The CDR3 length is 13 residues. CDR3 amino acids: CASSQDLTETQYF. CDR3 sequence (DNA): TGCGCCAGCAGCCAAGATCTAACGGAGACCCAGTACTTC.

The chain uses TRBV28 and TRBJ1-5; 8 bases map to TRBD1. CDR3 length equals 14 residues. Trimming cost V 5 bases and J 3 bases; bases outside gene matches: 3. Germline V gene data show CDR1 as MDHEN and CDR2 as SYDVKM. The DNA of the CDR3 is TGTGCCAGCAGTCCGACAGGGGTCAATCAGCCCCAGCATTTT. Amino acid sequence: CASSPTGVNQPQHF.

Written as DNA, the CDR3 is TGTGCCATCAGTGAGTCGTCACGGGCTAGCGGGAGAGCAGATACGCAGTATTTT. Protein: CAISESSRASGRADTQYF. This chain uses TRBV10-3 with TRBJ2-3; 10 nucleotides agree with TRBD2. This CDR3 has 18 residues. With 0 bases clipped from V and 4 bases from J, the junction kept 10 bases outside the gene matches. The germline CDR1 and CDR2 sequences are ENHRY and SYGVKD.

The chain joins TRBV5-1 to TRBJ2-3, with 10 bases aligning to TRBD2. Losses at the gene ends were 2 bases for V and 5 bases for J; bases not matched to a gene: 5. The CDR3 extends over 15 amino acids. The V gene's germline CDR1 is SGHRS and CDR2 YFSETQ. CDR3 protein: CASSLSGRALDTQYF. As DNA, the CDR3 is TGCGCCAGCAGCTTAAGCGGGAGGGCCCTAGATACGCAGTATTTT.